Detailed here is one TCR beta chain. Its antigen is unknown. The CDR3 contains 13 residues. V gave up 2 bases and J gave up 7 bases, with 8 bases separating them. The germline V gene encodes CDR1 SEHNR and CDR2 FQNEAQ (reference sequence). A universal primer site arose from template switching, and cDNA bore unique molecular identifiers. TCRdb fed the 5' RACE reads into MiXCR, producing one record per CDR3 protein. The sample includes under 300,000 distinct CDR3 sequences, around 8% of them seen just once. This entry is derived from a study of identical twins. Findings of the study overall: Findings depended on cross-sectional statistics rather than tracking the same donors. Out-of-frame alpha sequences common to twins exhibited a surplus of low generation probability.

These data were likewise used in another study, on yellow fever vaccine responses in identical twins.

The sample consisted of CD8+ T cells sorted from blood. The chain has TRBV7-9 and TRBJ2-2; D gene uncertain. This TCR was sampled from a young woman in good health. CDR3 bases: TGTGCCAGCAGCTTACTATTCGGCGGGGAGCTGTTTTTT. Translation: CASSLLFGGELFF.